The 9 T cell receptor beta chains below come from one sample, sequenced in a study of radiation and T cells in renal cell carcinoma (TCRdb year 2020). According to the study, the label for this sample's time point signals: blood 4 weeks post-SBRT, at nephrectomy. Sample treatment or condition, as interpreted from the label and publication: 15 Gy SBRT to primary tumor, nephrectomy 4 weeks later. Libraries were made using the immunoSEQ multiplex PCR assay. TCRdb holds this immuneACCESS table with in-frame rearrangements only. Some clones are missing; in checked studies, unresolved V genes explain under half, and the rest has no known cause. The sample contains about 83,000 clones, approximately 87% of them found a single time. The ten largest clones capture about 2.4% of the sample. The sequences come from blood, collected from a patient whose treatment included radiotherapy and nephrectomy. The receptors shown here come from a woman aged 55-70 years with renal cell carcinoma.

This rearrangement joins TRBV6-5 to TRBJ1-2, with a possible D match to TRBD1 (5 bases). From germline, CDR1 is MNHEY and CDR2 SVGAGI. This CDR3 has 12 amino acids. V was trimmed by 5 bases and J by 4 bases, leaving 8 bases between them. CDR3 DNA sequence: TGTGCCAGCAGTACGACAGTCTATGGCTACACCTTC. Translating gives CASSTTVYGYTF.

Many counts were recorded for this clone. The chain carries TRBV4-1 and TRBJ1-3; tentatively, D is TRBD1 (5 bases). CDR1 MGHRA and CDR2 YSYEKL come from the germline V gene. V was clipped by 0 bases and J by 3 bases, with 12 bases between them. CDR3 length: 16 residues. The CDR3 here is CASSQDEGSGGNTIYF. In DNA, the CDR3 is TGCGCCAGCAGCCAAGATGAGGGGTCGGGTGGAAACACCATATATTTT.

The genes are TRBV6-1 and TRBJ1-4, with D uncertain. This CDR3 has 13 residues. From germline, CDR1 is MNHNS and CDR2 SASEGT. The ends were cut back, 2 bases at V and 8 bases at J, with 9 bases in the middle. CDR3 sequence: CASSEFAVEKLFF. CDR3 in DNA: TGTGCCAGCAGTGAATTTGCGGTAGAAAAACTGTTTTTT.

This clone was found a few times. The chain links TRBV30 to TRBJ1-5; 10 bases fit TRBD1. Trimming removed 1 base from V and 3 bases from J; junction bases left unmatched: 3. CDR1 is GTSNPN and CDR2 is SVGIG in the germline V gene (reference sequence). The CDR3 spans 15 residues. CDR3 amino acids: CAWSGGTGDNQPQHF. The DNA for the CDR3 is TGTGCCTGGAGTGGTGGGACAGGGGACAATCAGCCCCAGCATTTT.

The CDR3 DNA sequence: TGTGCCAGTCGAGCGTCGGAATCCTCAACTAATGAAAAACTGTTTTTT. Protein sequence: CASRASESSTNEKLFF. The rearrangement links TRBV19 to TRBJ1-4; D is uncertain. Per germline, CDR1 LNHDA and CDR2 SQIVND (reference sequence). The CDR3 totals 16 residues. V lost 8 bases, J lost 0 bases, and 16 bases lay in between.

The chain couples TRBV6-6 to TRBJ2-3; D uncertain. Trimming left V 6 bases short and J 2 bases short, with 9 bases between. This CDR3 is built from 13 residues. The germline gives CDR1 MNHNY, CDR2 SVGAGI (reference sequence). In DNA form, the CDR3 reads TGTGCCAGCAGACCTGATTACACAGATACGCAGTATTTT. Its protein product is CASRPDYTDTQYF.

The rearrangement uses TRBV28 and TRBJ2-7, with 7 positions matching TRBD1. Unmatched junction bases numbered 7, after V lost 1 base and J lost 1 base. The CDR3 totals 16 residues. CDR1 and CDR2 from the germline V gene are MDHEN and SYDVKM. In nucleotides, the CDR3 is TGTGCCAGCAGTTTATACGACAGGGTAGAATCCTACGAGCAGTACTTC. It yields the protein CASSLYDRVESYEQYF. The whole variable domain, remainder taken from reference TRBV28 and TRBJ2-7, is DVKVTQSSRYLVKRTGEKVFLECVQDMDHENMFWYRQDPGLGLRLIYFSYDVKMKEKGDIPEGYSVSREKKERFSLILESASTNQTSMYLCASSLYDRVESYEQYFGPGTRLTVT.

This clone turned up a few times. The V gene is TRBV5-1, the J gene TRBJ2-2; D may be TRBD2 (6 bases). Per the germline V gene, CDR1 is SGHRS and CDR2 is YFSETQ. CDR3 length equals 13 residues. The ends were cut back, 0 bases at V and 7 bases at J, with 7 bases in the middle. CDR3: CASSLEGGGELFF. CDR3 nucleotide sequence: TGCGCCAGCAGCTTGGAGGGAGGCGGGGAGCTGTTTTTT.

V is TRBV7-2 and J is TRBJ1-5, with D unclear. This CDR3 spans 12 amino acids. Germline V gene data show CDR1 as SGHTA and CDR2 as FQGNSA. V lost 5 bases to trimming and J lost 5 bases, with 7 bases between them. The CDR3 DNA sequence: TGTGCCAGCAGCCCCCCCGATCAGCCCCAGCATTTT. This gives the protein CASSPPDQPQHF. Supplemented by reference TRBV7-2 and TRBJ1-5, the full variable domain reads GAGVSQSPSNKVTEKGKDVELRCDPISGHTALYWYRQSLGQGLEFLIYFQGNSAPDKSGLPSDRFSAERTGGSVSTLTIQRTQQEDSAVYLCASSPPDQPQHFGDGTRLSIL.